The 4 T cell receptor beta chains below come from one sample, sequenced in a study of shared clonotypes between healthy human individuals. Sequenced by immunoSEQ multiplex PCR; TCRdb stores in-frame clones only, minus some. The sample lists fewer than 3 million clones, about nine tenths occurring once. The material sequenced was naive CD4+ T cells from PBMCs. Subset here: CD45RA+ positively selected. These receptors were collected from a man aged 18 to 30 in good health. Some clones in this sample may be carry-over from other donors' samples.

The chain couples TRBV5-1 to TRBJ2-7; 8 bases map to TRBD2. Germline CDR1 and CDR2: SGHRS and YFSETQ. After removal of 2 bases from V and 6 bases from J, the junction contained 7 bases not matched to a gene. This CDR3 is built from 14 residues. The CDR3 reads CASSLLAAASEQYF. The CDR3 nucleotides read TGCGCCAGCAGCTTACTAGCGGCGGCTAGCGAGCAGTACTTC.

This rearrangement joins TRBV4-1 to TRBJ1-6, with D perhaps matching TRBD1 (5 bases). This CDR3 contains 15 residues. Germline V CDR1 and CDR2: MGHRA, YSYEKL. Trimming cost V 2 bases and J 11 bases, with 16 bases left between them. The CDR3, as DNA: TGCGCCAGCAGCCAAACCGGGACGGGACCCACACCCCTCCACTTT. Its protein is CASSQTGTGPTPLHF.

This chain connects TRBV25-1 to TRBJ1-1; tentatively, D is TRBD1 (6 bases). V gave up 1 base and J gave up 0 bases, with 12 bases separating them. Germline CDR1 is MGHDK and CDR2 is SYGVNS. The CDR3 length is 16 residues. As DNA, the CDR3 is TGTGCCAGCAGTGAATCACAGGGCTTCATGAACACTGAAGCTTTCTTT. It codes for CASSESQGFMNTEAFF.

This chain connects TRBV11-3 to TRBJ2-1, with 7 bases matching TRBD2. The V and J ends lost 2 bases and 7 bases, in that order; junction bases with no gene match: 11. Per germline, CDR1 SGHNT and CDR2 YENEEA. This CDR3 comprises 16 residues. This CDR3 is CASSLTGGGGDNEQFF. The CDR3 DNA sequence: TGTGCCAGCAGCTTAACGGGCGGGGGAGGGGATAATGAGCAGTTCTTC.